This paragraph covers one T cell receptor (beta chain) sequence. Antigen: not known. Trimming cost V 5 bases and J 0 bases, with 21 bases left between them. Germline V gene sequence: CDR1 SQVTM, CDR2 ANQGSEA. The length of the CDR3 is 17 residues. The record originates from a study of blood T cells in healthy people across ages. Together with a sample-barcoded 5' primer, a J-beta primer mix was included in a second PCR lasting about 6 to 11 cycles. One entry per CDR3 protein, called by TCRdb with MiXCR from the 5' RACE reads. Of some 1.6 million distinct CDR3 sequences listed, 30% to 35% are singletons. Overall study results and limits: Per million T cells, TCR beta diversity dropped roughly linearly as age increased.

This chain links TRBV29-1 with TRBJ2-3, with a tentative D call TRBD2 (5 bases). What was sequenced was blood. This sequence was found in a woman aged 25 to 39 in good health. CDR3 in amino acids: CSVLSPGKGSSTDTQYF. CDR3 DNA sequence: TGCAGCGTTCTCTCCCCGGGGAAGGGTTCGAGCACAGATACGCAGTATTTT.